Included here is one T cell receptor beta chain sequence, with context. This sample stems from a study of shared clonotypes between healthy human individuals. TCRdb's copy holds only in-frame clones and misses some; the assay was immunoSEQ multiplex PCR. The sample lists roughly 2.2 million clones, approximately 93% seen once, with about 0.41% in the top ten. Germline loops: CDR1 SGHAT, CDR2 FQNNGV. J lost 3 bases, V lost 4 bases, and 3 bases had no gene match. The CDR3 is 14 residues long. The chain recombines TRBV11-2 with TRBJ2-7; 10 nucleotides match TRBD2. Sequences were obtained from naive CD4+ T cells from PBMCs. The subset was: CD45RA+ positively selected. This receptor was obtained from a man in his late teens or twenties in good health. Some clones in this sample may be carry-over from other donors' samples. The CDR3 coding sequence is TGTGCCAGCAGCTCCTCTAGCGGGAGCTACGAGCAGTACTTC. Residues: CASSSSSGSYEQYF.